Given below is one TCR beta chain in context. Its antigen is not identified. This specimen belongs to a study of tumor-infiltrating lymphocytes in primary liver carcinoma. Whole-study context: The patients included men and women who were aged 30 to 69 years. Study-wide points: The top-250-clone fraction was significantly higher in tumors than in blood (p = 0.039).

Constant-region priming of about 520 ng total RNA yielded TCR beta cDNA. Investigators got TCR beta libraries out of three nested multiplex PCR rounds, done with slightly modified ARM-PCR. Researchers ran the first two PCR rounds for roughly 11 cycles each with TRBV1-TRBV30 forward primers and a C-beta reverse primer. TCRdb recomputed calls from the multiplex PCR reads with MiXCR, one row per CDR3 protein. The repertoire holds 44,000 or so distinct CDR3 sequences, with around 64% as singletons. V lost 7 bases to trimming and J lost 6 bases, with 19 bases between them. Per the germline V gene, CDR1 is DFQATT and CDR2 is SNEGSKA (reference sequence). CDR3 size: 13 residues. Investigators took RNA and DNA out together from 20-30 mg of unsorted bulk tissue.

The sample consisted of liver tumor tissue from sampling region 5. The subset here: tumor region T5, tumor centre. The sequence came from a man in his forties with primary liver carcinoma and hepatitis B virus infection. The chain joins TRBV20-1 to TRBJ2-7; maybe TRBD1 (5 bases). Written as DNA, the CDR3 is TGCAGTGGACAGTTACAACTCGGTGGCGAGCAGTACTTC. This sequence encodes CSGQLQLGGEQYF.